Shown below are 25 T cell receptor beta chains from a single sample sequenced in a study of response to subunit inactivated influenza vaccine. TCRdb used MiXCR to reprocess the RT-PCR reads, holding one entry per CDR3 protein. The sample contains about 700,000 distinct CDR3 sequences, 11% to 15% of which appear only once. Source: PBMCs from blood, taken 14 days before vaccination. All receptors derive from a man in his forties or fifties who received an inactivated influenza vaccine.

The sample holds a few counts of this clonotype. The chain employs TRBV7-2 and TRBJ2-5; 11 bases align to TRBD2. The V gene's germline CDR1 is SGHTA and CDR2 FQGNSA. The V gene end was trimmed by 4 bases and the J gene end by 4 bases; junction bases not matched to a gene: 11. The CDR3 spans 17 residues. The CDR3 bases are TGTGCCAGCAGCTATTCACTAGCGGGGGCGGGGAGAGAGACCCAGTACTTC. Translated: CASSYSLAGAGRETQYF.

This clonotype has only a few counts. This chain joins TRBV7-9 and TRBJ2-1; 11 bases agree with TRBD1. This CDR3 is 15 amino acids long. CDR1 and CDR2 (germline): SEHNR, FQNEAQ (reference sequence). V gave up 5 bases and J gave up 9 bases; unmatched junction bases: 9. The CDR3 region is CASSRGGTGGFEQFF. CDR3 nucleotide sequence: TGTGCCAGCAGCCGAGGGGGGACAGGGGGGTTTGAGCAGTTCTTC. Together with reference TRBV7-9 and TRBJ2-1, the CDR3 gives the full variable domain: DTGVSQNPRHKITKRGQNVTFRCDPISEHNRLYWYRQTLGQGPEFLTYFQNEAQLEKSRLLSDRFSAERPKGSFSTLEIQRTEQGDSAMYLCASSRGGTGGFEQFFGPGTRLTVL.

This clonotype was found a few times. The gene calls are TRBV5-4 and TRBJ2-3, with D possibly matching TRBD1 (6 bases). The CDR3 totals 15 residues. V gave up 4 bases and J gave up 2 bases, with 14 bases separating them. Germline V gives CDR1 SGHNT, CDR2 YYREEE (reference sequence). DNA of the CDR3: TGTGCCAGCAGCCAACAGGGCTTTTACACAGATACGCAGTATTTT. Translated: CASSQQGFYTDTQYF.

This clonotype was counted at least ten times. This rearrangement joins TRBV5-1 to TRBJ2-3, with 9 bases that match TRBD2. CDR3 length: 16 residues. The V gene's germline CDR1 is SGHRS and CDR2 YFSETQ. The V gene end was trimmed by 6 bases and the J gene end by 2 bases; junction bases not matched to a gene: 10. The CDR3 loop reads CASKSGGSSPTDTQYF. CDR3 DNA: TGCGCCAGCAAGAGCGGGGGGAGCTCCCCCACAGATACGCAGTATTTT. Full variable domain (remainder filled in from reference TRBV5-1 and TRBJ2-3): KAGVTQTPRYLIKTRGQQVTLSCSPISGHRSVSWYQQTPGQGLQFLFEYFSETQRNKGNFPGRFSGRQFSNSRSEMNVSTLELGDSALYLCASKSGGSSPTDTQYFGPGTRLTVL.

The chain employs TRBV11-1 and TRBJ1-5, with 12 bases lining up with TRBD1. V lost 5 bases and J lost 4; bases outside the gene matches: 12. The CDR3 length is 18 residues. Germline V lookup: CDR1 SGHAT, CDR2 FQDESV (reference sequence). Here the CDR3 reads CASSRTGTGGASNQPQHF. The CDR3 DNA sequence: TGTGCCAGCAGCCGGACCGGGACAGGGGGCGCCTCGAATCAGCCCCAGCATTTT. Complete variable domain (other parts from reference TRBV11-1 and TRBJ1-5): EAEVAQSPRYKITEKSQAVAFWCDPISGHATLYWYRQILGQGPELLVQFQDESVVDDSQLPKDRFSAERLKGVDSTLKIQPAELGDSAMYLCASSRTGTGGASNQPQHFGDGTRLSIL.

As for this clonotype: A read error may produce the germline difference seen at one junction end. The chain recombines TRBV5-6 with TRBJ2-3, with D possibly matching TRBD2 (5 bases). From germline, CDR1 is SGHDT and CDR2 YYEEEE. The CDR3 totals 16 residues. The CDR3 DNA sequence: TGTGCCAGCAGTTTGGGAGACCAACACAGCACAGATACGCAGTATTTT. Protein: CASSLGDQHSTDTQYF.

V usage is TRBV9 and J usage is TRBJ2-2; D is perhaps TRBD1 or TRBD2 (5 bases each). Germline V gives CDR1 SGDLS, CDR2 YYNGEE. Trimming took off 4 bases at V and 3 bases at J, with 10 bases between the two ends. CDR3 length equals 14 residues. The CDR3 coding sequence is TGTGCCAGCAGCTCGGGACGGCACACCGGGGAGCTGTTTTTT. The encoded protein is CASSSGRHTGELFF.

In its sample, this clonotype was seen a few times. The genes are TRBV12-3 or TRBV12-4 and TRBJ2-3; 15 bases map to TRBD2. The length of the CDR3 is 17 residues. The ends lost 4 bases at V and 7 bases at J; junction bases unmatched: 9. This CDR3 is CASSSRTSGRAGYTQYF. The CDR3 DNA is TGTGCCAGCAGTTCCCGGACTAGCGGGAGGGCCGGTTATACGCAGTATTTT.

This chain joins TRBV6-1 and TRBJ1-2, with 7 bases matching TRBD1. CDR1 and CDR2 from the germline V gene are MNHNS and SASEGT. Germline trimming cut 7 bases from V and 7 bases from J; bases unmatched to any gene: 9. This CDR3 is built from 13 residues. The CDR3 spells CASTTTGLAGYTF. The CDR3 coding sequence is TGTGCCAGCACCACGACAGGGCTAGCTGGCTACACCTTC.

The CDR3 DNA is TGTGCAAGTCGCTGGCGCAATCAGCCCCAGCATTTT. This codes for CASRWRNQPQHF. This chain uses TRBV12-2 with TRBJ1-5. TRBV12-2 is noted as a pseudogene. The CDR3 sequence is 12 residues long.

This chain joins TRBV11-2 and TRBJ2-2; 8 nucleotides match TRBD1. The germline V gene has CDR1 SGHAT and CDR2 FQNNGV. This CDR3 comprises 16 residues. Trimming took 5 bases from V and 1 from J; bases not matched to a gene: 6. The CDR3 DNA follows: TGTGCCAGCAGCCTCGACAGGGGCATGAACACCGGGGAGCTGTTTTTT. As protein: CASSLDRGMNTGELFF.

This rearrangement joins TRBV5-1 to TRBJ2-5; D is possibly TRBD1 or TRBD2 (5 bases each). The V end lost 2 bases, the J end lost 2 bases, and 16 bases lay between the germline ends. Germline lookup yields CDR1 SGHRS and CDR2 YFSETQ. The CDR3 is 16 amino acids. The CDR3 loop is CASSLDPGRLQETQYF. DNA for the CDR3: TGCGCCAGCAGCTTAGACCCGGGACGGCTACAAGAGACCCAGTACTTC.

The rearrangement links TRBV10-3 to TRBJ2-7; TRBD1 might be the D (6 bases). With 6 bases removed from V and 6 bases from J, the gap between germline ends came to 21 bases. Germline V gene data show CDR1 as ENHRY and CDR2 as SYGVKD. The CDR3 is 15 amino acids. The chain's CDR3 is CAISLEQGSVGEQYF. DNA for the CDR3: TGTGCCATCAGCCTAGAACAGGGTAGTGTGGGCGAGCAGTACTTC.

This clonotype was found many times. The V call is TRBV11-2, the J call TRBJ2-1, with TRBD2 matching 8 bases. This CDR3 has 15 amino acids. Germline loops: CDR1 SGHAT, CDR2 FQNNGV. V lost 3 bases to trimming and J lost 6 bases; unmatched junction nucleotides: 7. The CDR3 spells CASSFGGERVNEQFF. The DNA for the CDR3 is TGTGCCAGCAGCTTCGGGGGGGAAAGGGTCAATGAGCAGTTCTTC.

This clonotype has just a few counts. The genes are TRBV21-1 and TRBJ2-7; the DNA was not used to check the table's D call, TRBD1. TRBV21-1 is termed a pseudogene. The CDR3 extends over 14 amino acids. The CDR3 loop reads CASSKQGTPYEQYF. In nucleotides, the CDR3 is TGTGCCAGCAGCAAACAGGGAACCCCCTACGAGCAGTACTTC.

In its sample, this clonotype was seen many times. The rearrangement links TRBV5-1 to TRBJ1-4; TRBD1 agrees at 10 bases. The CDR3 is 14 amino acids. Germline V gene sequence: CDR1 SGHRS, CDR2 YFSETQ. The V gene end was trimmed by 2 bases and the J gene end by 8 bases; junction bases not matched to a gene: 3. CDR3 in amino acids: CASSFGQGGEKLFF. In DNA form, the CDR3 reads TGCGCCAGCAGCTTCGGACAGGGGGGGGAAAAACTGTTTTTT.

V usage is TRBV20-1 and J usage is TRBJ2-1; possibly TRBD1 or TRBD2 for D (5 bases each). V lost 1 base to trimming and J lost 9 bases, with 22 bases between them. Germline V gene lookup returns CDR1 DFQATT and CDR2 SNEGSKA (reference sequence). CDR3 length: 16 amino acids. CDR3 in DNA: TGCAGTGCTAGAGTTGCCGGGACCCGAGCTCGTAGTGAGCAGTTCTTC. This translates into CSARVAGTRARSEQFF.

This clonotype was detected a few times. The V gene is TRBV5-6, the J gene TRBJ1-1; D is possibly TRBD1 (5 bases). Germline-derived CDR1 and CDR2 are SGHDT and YYEEEE. This CDR3 has 17 residues. The V end lost 4 bases, the J end lost 0 bases, and 19 bases lay between the germline ends. Here the CDR3 DNA reads TGTGCCAGCAGCCTGGGGGTAGTCGGGGCGATGAACACTGAAGCTTTCTTT. Its protein is CASSLGVVGAMNTEAFF.

The V and J genes are TRBV9 and TRBJ2-7; D uncertain. The CDR3 has 15 amino acids. Trimming took off 4 bases at V and 4 bases at J, with 18 bases between the two ends. The germline V gene has CDR1 SGDLS and CDR2 YYNGEE. The CDR3 is CASSRGQGSSYEQYF. The CDR3 bases are TGTGCCAGCAGCCGCGGTCAAGGTAGCTCGTACGAGCAGTACTTC.

This clonotype came up a few times. The CDR3 nucleotides are TGTGCCAGCAGCCCCCTGGCGGGAGGGCTCGAGCAGTACTTC. It is translated as CASSPLAGGLEQYF. The rearrangement joins TRBV9 to TRBJ2-7; TRBD2 matches at 9 bases. Germline loops: CDR1 SGDLS, CDR2 YYNGEE. V was pared by 4 bases and J by 6 bases, with 8 bases of the junction left unmatched. The CDR3 loop spans 14 amino acids.

This clonotype came up many times. The chain carries TRBV29-1 and TRBJ1-3; the D is unclear. The V gene's germline CDR1 is SQVTM and CDR2 ANQGSEA. This CDR3 is 13 amino acids long. V shed 3 bases and J shed 2 bases, with 8 bases lying between them. The CDR3 protein is CSVEAATGNTIYF. The CDR3 DNA reads as TGCAGCGTTGAGGCGGCCACTGGAAACACCATATATTTT.

J is TRBJ2-1 and V is TRBV14; 9 positions agree with TRBD1. The CDR3 consists of 17 residues. Germline CDR1 is SGHDN and CDR2 is FVKESK. V gave up 2 bases and J gave up 7 bases; unmatched junction bases: 12. CDR3 protein: CASSQSPGQGSGNEQFF. Written as DNA, the CDR3 is TGTGCCAGCAGCCAATCACCGGGACAGGGTAGTGGTAATGAGCAGTTCTTC.

The V and J genes are TRBV7-2 and TRBJ2-1; a possible D gene is TRBD2 (6 bases). Trimming removed 5 bases from V and 4 bases from J, with 18 bases in between. Germline loops: CDR1 SGHTA, CDR2 FQGNSA. The CDR3 loop spans 16 amino acids. CDR3 region: CASSLEWRGKYNEQFF. The CDR3 region has the DNA TGTGCCAGCAGCCTAGAATGGAGGGGAAAATACAATGAGCAGTTCTTC.

This clonotype turned up a few times. The rearrangement uses TRBV10-3 and TRBJ1-2; D is uncertain. The CDR3 consists of 17 residues. Trimming stripped 0 bases from V and 2 bases from J, with 16 bases between. The germline V gene has CDR1 ENHRY and CDR2 SYGVKD. The CDR3 region is CAISESKVGRANYGYTF. CDR3 bases: TGTGCCATCAGTGAGTCGAAAGTGGGGAGGGCAAACTATGGCTACACCTTC.

This clonotype was observed a handful of times. The rearrangement links TRBV3-1 to TRBJ2-3; TRBD1 aligns across 8 bases. Germline V gene data show CDR1 as LGHDT and CDR2 as YNNKEL (reference sequence). J gave up 2 bases and V 5 bases, and 6 bases lay outside the gene matches. The length of the CDR3 is 15 residues. The CDR3 spells CASSTRTGSTDTQYF. The CDR3 coding sequence is TGTGCCAGCAGCACCAGGACAGGGTCCACAGATACGCAGTATTTT.